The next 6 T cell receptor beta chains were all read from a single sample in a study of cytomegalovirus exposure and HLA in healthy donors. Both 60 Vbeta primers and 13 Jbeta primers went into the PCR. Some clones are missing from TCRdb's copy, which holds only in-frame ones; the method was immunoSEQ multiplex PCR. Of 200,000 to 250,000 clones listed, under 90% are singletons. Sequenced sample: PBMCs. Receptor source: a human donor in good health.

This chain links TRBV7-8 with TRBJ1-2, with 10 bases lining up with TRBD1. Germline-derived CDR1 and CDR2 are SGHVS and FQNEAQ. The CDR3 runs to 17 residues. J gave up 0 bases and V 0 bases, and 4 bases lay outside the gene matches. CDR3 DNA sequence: TGTGCCAGCAGCTTAGCGGGGACAGGGGTGTCTAACTATGGCTACACCTTC. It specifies CASSLAGTGVSNYGYTF.

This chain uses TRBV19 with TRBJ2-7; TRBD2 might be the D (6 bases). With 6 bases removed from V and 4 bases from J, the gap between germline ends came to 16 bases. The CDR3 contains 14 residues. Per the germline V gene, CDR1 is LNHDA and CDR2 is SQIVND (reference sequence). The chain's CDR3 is CASSRRGGNYEQYF. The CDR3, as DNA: TGTGCCAGTAGCCGACGTGGGGGGAATTACGAGCAGTACTTC.

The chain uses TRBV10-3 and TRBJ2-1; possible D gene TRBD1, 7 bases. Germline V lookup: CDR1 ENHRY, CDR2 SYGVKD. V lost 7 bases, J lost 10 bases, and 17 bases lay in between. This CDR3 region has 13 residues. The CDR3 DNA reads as TGTGCCATCATGGCGGGCGCGGGACAGGAGCAGTTCTTC. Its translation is CAIMAGAGQEQFF.

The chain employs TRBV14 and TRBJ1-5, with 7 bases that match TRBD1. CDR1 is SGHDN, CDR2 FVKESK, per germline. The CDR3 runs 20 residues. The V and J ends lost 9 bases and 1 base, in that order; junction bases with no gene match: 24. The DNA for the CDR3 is TGTGCCAGAAACCTCTACCTAGGGGGCAACGGCGCCATAAGCAATCAGCCCCAGCATTTT. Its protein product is CARNLYLGGNGAISNQPQHF.

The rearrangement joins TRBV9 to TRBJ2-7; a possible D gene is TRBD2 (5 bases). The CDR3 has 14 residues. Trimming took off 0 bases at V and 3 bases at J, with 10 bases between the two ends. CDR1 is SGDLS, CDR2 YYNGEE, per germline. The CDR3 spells CASSVGVEDYEQYF. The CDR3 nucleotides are TGTGCCAGCAGCGTAGGGGTGGAGGACTACGAGCAGTACTTC. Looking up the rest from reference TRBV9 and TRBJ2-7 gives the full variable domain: DSGVTQTPKHLITATGQRVTLRCSPRSGDLSVYWYQQSLDQGLQFLIQYYNGEERAKGNILERFSAQQFPDLHSELNLSSLELGDSALYFCASSVGVEDYEQYFGPGTRLTVT.

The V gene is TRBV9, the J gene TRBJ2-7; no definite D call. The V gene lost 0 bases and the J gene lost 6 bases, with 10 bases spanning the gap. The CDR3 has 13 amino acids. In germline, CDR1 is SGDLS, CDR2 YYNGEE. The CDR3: CASSVEVLLEQYF. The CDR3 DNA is TGTGCCAGCAGCGTAGAAGTGTTACTCGAGCAGTACTTC.